Below are 27 T cell receptor beta chains sequenced from a single sample in a study of cytomegalovirus exposure and HLA in healthy donors. Primers: 60 Vbeta forward and 13 Jbeta reverse. Using immunoSEQ multiplex PCR, the repertoire was profiled, and TCRdb retains in-frame clones only, with some absent. The sample consists of roughly 90,000 clones, approximately 85% of them appearing once. Sequenced: PBMCs. The receptors come from a man aged 25 to 40 in good health and CMV-seropositive.

The V gene is TRBV10-3, the J gene TRBJ2-7; perhaps TRBD2 as D (6 bases). There are 15 residues in the CDR3. CDR1 and CDR2 from the germline V gene are ENHRY and SYGVKD. V was trimmed by 4 bases and J by 6 bases, leaving 19 bases between them. The CDR3 is CAISAAGLEGPEQYF. CDR3 nucleotides: TGTGCCATCAGTGCGGCGGGACTCGAAGGCCCCGAGCAGTACTTC.

This rearrangement joins TRBV5-5 to TRBJ2-5; TRBD1 matches at 7 bases. V was clipped by 4 bases and J by 4 bases; unmatched bases: 13. Germline loops: CDR1 SGHKS, CDR2 YYEKEE (reference sequence). The CDR3 has 16 amino acids. The CDR3 region has the DNA TGTGCCAGCAGCCCCCTCGCCCAGGGGGTGAGAGAGACCCAGTACTTC. Translated, it gives CASSPLAQGVRETQYF.

The chain combines TRBV30 with TRBJ1-4, with TRBD1 matching 9 bases. V dropped 3 bases and J dropped 5; count of bases not matched to a gene: 7. CDR1 and CDR2 (germline): GTSNPN, SVGIG (reference sequence). This CDR3 contains 15 residues. The CDR3 DNA sequence: TGTGCCTGGAGCTACAGGGGGCGCGTGAATGAAAAACTGTTTTTT. Protein sequence: CAWSYRGRVNEKLFF.

This rearrangement joins TRBV28 to TRBJ2-4; no firm D call. Germline V CDR1 and CDR2: MDHEN, SYDVKM. There are 16 residues in the CDR3. Trimming shortened V by 5 bases and J by 0 bases, and 14 bases separated the two germline ends. CDR3 in DNA: TGTGCCAGCAGTCAAACAGACAAACTAGCCAAAAACATTCAGTACTTC. This sequence encodes CASSQTDKLAKNIQYF.

As concerns this clone: At one end the junction does not follow the germline gene, possibly because of a read error. The chain is built from TRBV7-9 and TRBJ2-7; no firm D call. CDR3 length equals 12 residues. Germline V lookup: CDR1 SEHNR, CDR2 FQNEAQ (reference sequence). The CDR3 loop is CSSSLVLSEQYF. The CDR3 DNA reads as TGTTCCAGCAGCTTAGTACTTTCCGAGCAGTACTTC.

This clone was seen a single time. The gene calls are TRBV20-1 and TRBJ2-3; D is ambiguous. This CDR3 is 11 amino acids long. Germline lookup yields CDR1 DFQATT and CDR2 SNEGSKA (reference sequence). Trimming removed 4 bases at V and 2 bases at J, with 4 bases between. This chain's CDR3 is CSATVTDTQYF. The CDR3 DNA sequence: TGCAGTGCTACGGTCACAGATACGCAGTATTTT.

The chain combines TRBV7-6 with TRBJ2-5; D is unclear. This CDR3 has 12 residues. Germline V lookup: CDR1 SGHVS, CDR2 FNYEAQ. The V end was cut by 5 bases, the J end by 5 bases, with 9 bases between. As DNA, the CDR3 is TGTGCCAGCAGCCCCGTACGGGAGACCCAGTACTTC. Its translation is CASSPVRETQYF.

V gene TRBV18 combines with J gene TRBJ2-5; D not resolved. The DNA end is more similar to TRBJ2-7, so the J call may be wrong. Germline lookup yields CDR1 KGHSH and CDR2 LQKENI. The CDR3 runs 14 residues. The CDR3 DNA is TGTGCCAGCTCACCGACGGGTTTTTCCTACGAGCAGTACTTC. This encodes CASSPTGFSYEQYF.

In this sample, this clone turned up once. This chain joins TRBV7-8 and TRBJ2-2; 7 nucleotides align to TRBD2. The CDR3 runs to 17 residues. Germline V gene lookup returns CDR1 SGHVS and CDR2 FQNEAQ. Trimming at V came to 1 base and at J to 0 bases, leaving 5 bases not matched to a gene. The chain's CDR3 is CASSLGVAGANTGELFF. The CDR3 DNA reads as TGTGCCAGCAGCTTAGGGGTAGCGGGTGCGAACACCGGGGAGCTGTTTTTT.

The chain couples TRBV9 to TRBJ1-1, with 7 bases aligning to TRBD1. The CDR3 is 15 amino acids. Losses at the gene ends were 1 base for V and 1 base for J; bases not matched to a gene: 4. Germline loops: CDR1 SGDLS, CDR2 YYNGEE. Here the CDR3 reads CASSVLQGRNTEAFF. The CDR3 nucleotides read TGTGCCAGCAGCGTACTACAGGGGAGGAACACTGAAGCTTTCTTT.

J is TRBJ1-3 and V is TRBV7-9; 7 bases are a match to TRBD1. Germline V gene data show CDR1 as SEHNR and CDR2 as FQNEAQ (reference sequence). Losses at the gene ends were 5 bases for V and 0 bases for J; bases not matched to a gene: 10. The CDR3 contains 17 residues. The DNA of the CDR3 is TGTGCCAGCAGCGACCCCCTCAGGGGGTCCTCTGGAAACACCATATATTTT. Its protein product is CASSDPLRGSSGNTIYF.

This clone was detected once. The chain uses TRBV14 and TRBJ2-7, with 7 bases lining up with TRBD1. The CDR3 loop spans 14 amino acids. J lost 3 bases, V lost 2 bases, and 4 bases had no gene match. The germline V gene encodes CDR1 SGHDN and CDR2 FVKESK. This chain's CDR3 is CASSQNRGLYEQYF. In nucleotides, the CDR3 is TGTGCCAGCAGCCAAAATAGGGGGCTCTACGAGCAGTACTTC.

The chain employs TRBV6-5 and TRBJ1-2; the D is unclear. This CDR3 is 12 amino acids long. Trimming left V 4 bases short and J 4 bases short, with 7 bases between. From germline, CDR1 is MNHEY and CDR2 SVGAGI. The CDR3: CASSSGSYGYTF. In nucleotides, the CDR3 is TGTGCCAGCAGTTCGGGTAGCTATGGCTACACCTTC.

The chain joins TRBV7-9 to TRBJ2-1, with 13 bases matching TRBD2. J was trimmed by 10 bases and V by 1 base; bases with no gene match: 7. Germline values: CDR1 SEHNR, CDR2 FQNEAQ (reference sequence). The CDR3 sequence is 16 residues long. CDR3 coding DNA: TGTGCCAGCAGCTTAGAAACTAGCGGGAGGGGACTGGAGCAGTTCTTC. Translating it yields CASSLETSGRGLEQFF.

This chain joins TRBV10-2 and TRBJ1-1, with D unclear. CDR3 length equals 15 residues. CDR1 is WSHSY and CDR2 is SAAADI in the germline V gene. V gave up 5 bases and J gave up 3 bases, with 16 bases separating them. The CDR3 protein is CASSQAWGVDTEAFF. The CDR3 bases are TGCGCCAGCAGTCAGGCGTGGGGAGTGGACACTGAAGCTTTCTTT.

The chain uses TRBV19 and TRBJ2-1; 8 nucleotides match TRBD2. Germline V gene lookup returns CDR1 LNHDA and CDR2 SQIVND (reference sequence). The CDR3 spans 17 residues. The V and J ends lost 1 base and 0 bases, in that order; junction bases with no gene match: 5. CDR3 in amino acids: CASSIARLASSYNEQFF. DNA for the CDR3: TGTGCCAGTAGTATAGCTCGACTAGCGAGCTCCTACAATGAGCAGTTCTTC.

This clone was detected only a few times. This chain uses TRBV29-1 with TRBJ1-1; maybe TRBD1 (6 bases). Per germline, CDR1 SQVTM and CDR2 ANQGSEA. This CDR3 has 13 amino acids. Trimming took 1 base from V and 4 from J, leaving 10 bases between them. The DNA of the CDR3 is TGCAGCGTTGAAGCAGGGGAGGGCACTGAAGCTTTCTTT. Encoded protein: CSVEAGEGTEAFF.

This clone is medium-sized in the sample. Here the CDR3 DNA reads TGTGCCAGCAGTTCCGGACTAGCGGGCTGGGAGCAGTTCTTC. Translation gives CASSSGLAGWEQFF. V and J are TRBV27 and TRBJ2-1, with 11 bases identical to TRBD2. V trimming: 4 bases; J trimming: 10 bases; junction bases outside the gene matches: 6. CDR3 length: 14 amino acids. The germline CDR1 and CDR2 sequences are MNHEY and SMNVEV (reference sequence).

This CDR3 reads CASAGQGAATAQYF. DNA of the CDR3: TGTGCCAGCGCCGGACAGGGGGCTGCGACGGCGCAGTATTTT. The chain joins TRBV6-4 to TRBJ2-3; 11 nucleotides align to TRBD1. The V segment lost 8 bases and the J segment 10 bases; nucleotides outside the gene matches: 11. From germline, CDR1 is MRHNA and CDR2 SNTAGT. The length of the CDR3 is 14 residues.

The rearrangement uses TRBV28 and TRBJ2-5; no clear D gene. CDR3 length: 13 amino acids. Trimming stripped 6 bases from V and 5 bases from J, with 13 bases between. Germline CDR1 and CDR2: MDHEN and SYDVKM. CDR3 nucleotide sequence: TGTGCCAGCAGCCGAGGAGTTTTGGAGACCCAGTACTTC. It encodes CASSRGVLETQYF.

This rearrangement joins TRBV6-1 to TRBJ2-5, with D possibly being TRBD2 (6 bases). This CDR3 region has 15 residues. Germline-derived CDR1 and CDR2 are MNHNS and SASEGT. V was clipped by 6 bases and J by 5 bases, with 19 bases between them. The CDR3 DNA sequence: TGTGCCAGCAGCCTTCATCGCGGGGTTGTCGAGACCCAGTACTTC. Residues: CASSLHRGVVETQYF.

V gene TRBV5-1 combines with J gene TRBJ2-2; 8 nucleotides match TRBD1. V was clipped by 0 bases and J by 4 bases; unmatched bases: 2. The CDR3 runs to 15 residues. Germline V CDR1 and CDR2: SGHRS, YFSETQ. The CDR3 DNA is TGCGCCAGCAGCTTGGAACAGGGGGGCACCGGGGAGCTGTTTTTT. Protein product: CASSLEQGGTGELFF.

This rearrangement joins TRBV28 to TRBJ1-5; a weak D match, TRBD1 (5 bases). The germline CDR1 and CDR2 sequences are MDHEN and SYDVKM. The V and J ends lost 4 bases and 6 bases respectively, with 7 bases between them. The CDR3 has 12 residues. DNA for the CDR3: TGTGCCAGCAGTTGGGGGGGTCAGCCCCAGCATTTT. This gives the protein CASSWGGQPQHF.

This clone was found once. The chain combines TRBV28 with TRBJ1-1; D is possibly TRBD1 (6 bases). The CDR3 is made up of 15 amino acids. V was shortened by 6 bases and J by 1 base, with 15 bases between the two germline ends. Germline lookup yields CDR1 MDHEN and CDR2 SYDVKM. In DNA form, the CDR3 reads TGTGCCAGCAGCTCCGGGACACGGCCGAACACTGAAGCTTTCTTT. This sequence encodes CASSSGTRPNTEAFF.

This clone was observed a few times. This chain joins TRBV29-1 and TRBJ1-4, with D unclear. CDR1 is SQVTM, CDR2 ANQGSEA, per germline. The CDR3 has 16 residues. With 0 bases removed from V and 3 bases from J, the gap between germline ends came to 14 bases. This CDR3 is CSVEDLGANSNEKLFF. CDR3 nucleotides: TGCAGCGTTGAAGATCTCGGAGCCAACTCTAATGAAAAACTGTTTTTT.

The rearrangement links TRBV10-3 to TRBJ2-1, with 7 bases fitting TRBD2. Germline CDR1 is ENHRY and CDR2 is SYGVKD. The CDR3 spans 18 residues. V trimming: 2 bases; J trimming: 7 bases; junction bases outside the gene matches: 17. CDR3 DNA sequence: TGTGCCATCAGTGAGGGGCGGGGGAACCACCTAGTGCGGAATGAGCAGTTCTTC. Its translation is CAISEGRGNHLVRNEQFF.

The V and J genes are TRBV7-8 and TRBJ1-2, with D tentatively TRBD1 (5 bases). Germline V gives CDR1 SGHVS, CDR2 FQNEAQ. The CDR3 sequence is 15 residues long. The V end lost 0 bases, the J end lost 5 bases, and 13 bases lay between the germline ends. The CDR3: CASSLAAQGGYGYTF. CDR3 nucleotides: TGTGCCAGCAGCTTAGCGGCCCAGGGTGGGTATGGCTACACCTTC. Using reference TRBV7-8 and TRBJ1-2 for the parts outside the CDR3, the full variable domain is GAGVSQSPRYKVAKRGQDVALRCDPISGHVSLFWYQQALGQGPEFLTYFQNEAQLDKSGLPSDRFFAERPEGSVSTLKIQRTQQEDSAVYLCASSLAAQGGYGYTFGSGTRLTVV.